Given below is one T cell receptor (beta chain) in context. The antigen remains undetermined. The same CDR3 also results from other DNA sequences found in this sample. The isolated RNA, all of it, was reverse transcribed, so expressed TCRB transcripts were what got sequenced. TCRdb's copy holds only in-frame clones and misses some; the assay was immunoSEQ multiplex PCR. Altogether roughly 500,000 clones are present, approximately 31% being singletons, with the ten largest covering more than 0.055%. Germline CDR1 is GTSNPN and CDR2 is SVGIG (reference sequence). This CDR3 is built from 13 residues. With V trimmed by 1 base and J by 1 base, 0 bases remained unmatched. These data belong to a study of beta chain features in type 1 diabetes. General observations from the study: Researchers report that Type 1 diabetes patients had moderately but significantly shorter TCRB CDR3s across all four CD4+ subsets.

Isolation of CD4+ naive, central memory, regulatory and stem cell-like memory cells was achieved by sorting via CD45RO/CCR7/CD25/CD127/CD95/CD27. Purity above 95% was achieved in all sorted populations. The rearrangement uses TRBV30 and TRBJ1-1, with 7 bases aligning to TRBD1. The TCR sequence derives from a man between 18 and 29 years old in good health. Sequenced material: naive CD4+ T cells from blood. CDR3: CAWSGQGNTEAFF. The CDR3 DNA sequence: TGTGCCTGGAGTGGACAGGGGAACACTGAAGCTTTCTTT.